This TCR beta chain came from a study of OX40 agonist ivuxolimab in advanced cancers. Study background: The treatment was a fully human IgG2 OX40 agonist, ivuxolimab. Three dose-escalation patients had partial responses: one with hepatocellular carcinoma and two with cutaneous melanoma. Overall study findings and caveats: The specificity for antigen of the expanded peripheral T cells was not determined.

As regards this clone: What it binds is unknown.

Clones were sequenced by immunoSEQ multiplex PCR, and TCRdb holds only the in-frame ones, with some missing. The data show roughly 100,000 clones, roughly 90% seen once. The germline V gene encodes CDR1 GTSNPN and CDR2 SVGIG (reference sequence). Trimming cost V 2 bases and J 4 bases, with 11 bases left between them. This CDR3 comprises 13 residues. The chain employs TRBV30 and TRBJ1-2, with D hard to call. The specimen comprised CD4+ or CD8+ T cells sorted from blood, sampled in a trial of the OX40 agonist ivuxolimab. This TCR derives from an adult with an advanced solid tumor such as melanoma, head and neck, liver or kidney cancer. DNA of the CDR3: TGTGCCTGGAGTTCCCCTGTAACCTATGGCTACACCTTC. Its protein product is CAWSSPVTYGYTF.